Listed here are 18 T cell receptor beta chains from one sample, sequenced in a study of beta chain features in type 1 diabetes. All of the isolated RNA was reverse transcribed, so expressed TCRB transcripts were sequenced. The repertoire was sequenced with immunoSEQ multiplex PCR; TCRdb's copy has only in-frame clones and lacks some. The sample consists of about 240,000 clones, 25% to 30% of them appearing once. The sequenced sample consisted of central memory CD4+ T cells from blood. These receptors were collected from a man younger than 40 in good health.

For the CDR3, the DNA is TGTGCCAGCAGCCCGGATGCGAACACTGAAGCTTTCTTT. Protein product: CASSPDANTEAFF. This chain uses TRBV2 with TRBJ1-1; D not certain. Trimming cost V 6 bases and J 1 base, with 9 bases left between them. The CDR3 loop spans 13 amino acids. Germline V gives CDR1 SNHLY, CDR2 FYNNEI.

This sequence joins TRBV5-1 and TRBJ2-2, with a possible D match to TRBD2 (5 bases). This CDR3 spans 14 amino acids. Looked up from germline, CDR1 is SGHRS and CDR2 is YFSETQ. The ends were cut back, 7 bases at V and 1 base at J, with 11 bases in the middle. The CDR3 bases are TGCGCCAGCTCGCCGGGAATGAACACCGGGGAGCTGTTTTTT. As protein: CASSPGMNTGELFF. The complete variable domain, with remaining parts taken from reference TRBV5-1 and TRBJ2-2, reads KAGVTQTPRYLIKTRGQQVTLSCSPISGHRSVSWYQQTPGQGLQFLFEYFSETQRNKGNFPGRFSGRQFSNSRSEMNVSTLELGDSALYLCASSPGMNTGELFFGEGSRLTVL.

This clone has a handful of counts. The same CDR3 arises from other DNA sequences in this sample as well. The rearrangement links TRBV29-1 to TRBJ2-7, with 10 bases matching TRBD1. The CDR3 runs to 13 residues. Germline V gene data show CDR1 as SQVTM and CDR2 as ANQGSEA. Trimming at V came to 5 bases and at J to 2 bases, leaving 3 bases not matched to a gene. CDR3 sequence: CSVSGQGTYEQYF. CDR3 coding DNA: TGCAGCGTTTCGGGACAGGGGACCTACGAGCAGTACTTC.

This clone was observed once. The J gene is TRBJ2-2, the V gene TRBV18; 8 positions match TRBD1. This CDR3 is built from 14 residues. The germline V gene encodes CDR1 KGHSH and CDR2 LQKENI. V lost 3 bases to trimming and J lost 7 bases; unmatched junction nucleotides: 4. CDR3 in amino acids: CASSPDRVGGELFF. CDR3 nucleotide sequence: TGTGCCAGCTCACCGGACAGGGTTGGCGGGGAGCTGTTTTTT.

CDR3 coding DNA: TGTGCCAGCAGTTTCAACAGTTTCGACGAGCAGTACTTC. Protein sequence: CASSFNSFDEQYF. The chain employs TRBV28 and TRBJ2-7; D is uncertain. The CDR3 loop spans 13 amino acids. V was trimmed by 3 bases and J by 5 bases, leaving 11 bases between them. Germline CDR1 is MDHEN and CDR2 is SYDVKM. The variable domain in full, completed from reference TRBV28 and TRBJ2-7, reads DVKVTQSSRYLVKRTGEKVFLECVQDMDHENMFWYRQDPGLGLRLIYFSYDVKMKEKGDIPEGYSVSREKKERFSLILESASTNQTSMYLCASSFNSFDEQYFGPGTRLTVT.

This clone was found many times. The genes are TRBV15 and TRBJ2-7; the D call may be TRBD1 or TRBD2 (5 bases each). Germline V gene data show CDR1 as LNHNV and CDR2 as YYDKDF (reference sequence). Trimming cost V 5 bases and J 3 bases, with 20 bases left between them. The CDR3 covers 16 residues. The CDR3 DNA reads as TGTGCCACCAGCTCAACCAACTGGGGGTTGGGCTACGAGCAGTACTTC. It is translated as CATSSTNWGLGYEQYF.

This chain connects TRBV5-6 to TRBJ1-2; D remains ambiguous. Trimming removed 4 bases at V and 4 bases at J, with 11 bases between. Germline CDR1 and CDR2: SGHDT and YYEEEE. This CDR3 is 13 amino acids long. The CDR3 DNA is TGTGCCAGCAGCATAACAGAAGTCTATGGCTACACCTTC. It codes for CASSITEVYGYTF.

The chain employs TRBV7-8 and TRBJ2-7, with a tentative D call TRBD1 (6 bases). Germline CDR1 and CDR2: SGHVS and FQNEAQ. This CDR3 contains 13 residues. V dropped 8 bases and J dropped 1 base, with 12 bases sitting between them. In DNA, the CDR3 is TGTGCCAGCCACCCCGGGACATCCTACGAGCAGTACTTC. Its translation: CASHPGTSYEQYF.

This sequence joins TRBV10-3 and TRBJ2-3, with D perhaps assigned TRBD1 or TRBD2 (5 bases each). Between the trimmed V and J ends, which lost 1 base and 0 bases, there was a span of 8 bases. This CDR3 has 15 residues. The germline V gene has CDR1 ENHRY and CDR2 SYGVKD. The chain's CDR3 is CAISEYRDSTDTQYF. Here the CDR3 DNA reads TGTGCCATCAGTGAGTACCGGGACAGCACAGATACGCAGTATTTT.

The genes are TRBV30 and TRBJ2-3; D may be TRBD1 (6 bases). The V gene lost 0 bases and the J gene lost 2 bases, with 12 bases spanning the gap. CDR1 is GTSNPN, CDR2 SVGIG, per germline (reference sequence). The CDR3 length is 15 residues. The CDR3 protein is CAWSVGDTATDTQYF. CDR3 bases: TGTGCCTGGAGTGTAGGGGACACAGCCACAGATACGCAGTATTTT.

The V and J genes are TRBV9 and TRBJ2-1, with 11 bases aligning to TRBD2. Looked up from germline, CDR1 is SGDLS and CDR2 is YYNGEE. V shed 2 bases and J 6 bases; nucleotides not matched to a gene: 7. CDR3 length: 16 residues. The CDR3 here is CASSVLTSGNVNEQFF. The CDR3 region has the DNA TGTGCCAGCAGCGTCTTGACTAGCGGGAACGTCAATGAGCAGTTCTTC. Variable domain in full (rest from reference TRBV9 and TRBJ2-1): DSGVTQTPKHLITATGQRVTLRCSPRSGDLSVYWYQQSLDQGLQFLIQYYNGEERAKGNILERFSAQQFPDLHSELNLSSLELGDSALYFCASSVLTSGNVNEQFFGPGTRLTVL.

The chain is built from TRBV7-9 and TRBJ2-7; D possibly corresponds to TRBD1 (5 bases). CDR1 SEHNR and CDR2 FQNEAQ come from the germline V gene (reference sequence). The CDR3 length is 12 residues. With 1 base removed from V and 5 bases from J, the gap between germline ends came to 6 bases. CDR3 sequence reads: CASSLGRDEQYF. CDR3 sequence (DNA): TGTGCCAGCAGCTTAGGCAGGGACGAGCAGTACTTC.

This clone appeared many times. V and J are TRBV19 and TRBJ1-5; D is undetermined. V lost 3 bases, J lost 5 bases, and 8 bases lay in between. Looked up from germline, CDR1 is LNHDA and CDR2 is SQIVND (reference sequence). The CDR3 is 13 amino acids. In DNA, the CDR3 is TGTGCCAGTAGTATCCCCTTCTATCAGCCCCAGCATTTT. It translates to CASSIPFYQPQHF.

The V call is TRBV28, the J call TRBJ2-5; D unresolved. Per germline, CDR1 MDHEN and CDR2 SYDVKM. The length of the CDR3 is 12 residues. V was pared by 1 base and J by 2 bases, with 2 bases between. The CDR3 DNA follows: TGTGCCAGCAGTTTATTTCAAGAGACCCAGTACTTC. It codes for CASSLFQETQYF. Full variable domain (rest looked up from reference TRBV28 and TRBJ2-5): DVKVTQSSRYLVKRTGEKVFLECVQDMDHENMFWYRQDPGLGLRLIYFSYDVKMKEKGDIPEGYSVSREKKERFSLILESASTNQTSMYLCASSLFQETQYFGPGTRLLVL.

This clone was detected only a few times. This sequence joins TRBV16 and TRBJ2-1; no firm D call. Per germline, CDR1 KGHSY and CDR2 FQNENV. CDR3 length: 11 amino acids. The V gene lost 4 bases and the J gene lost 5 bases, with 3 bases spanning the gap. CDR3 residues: CASSPDNEQFF. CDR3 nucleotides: TGTGCCAGCAGCCCCGACAATGAGCAGTTCTTC.

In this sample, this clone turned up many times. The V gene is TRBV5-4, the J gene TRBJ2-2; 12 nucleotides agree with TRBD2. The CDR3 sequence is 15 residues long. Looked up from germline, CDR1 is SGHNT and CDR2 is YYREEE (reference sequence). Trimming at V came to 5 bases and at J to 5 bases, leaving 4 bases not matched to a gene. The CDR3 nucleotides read TGTGCCAGCAGACAAGGGACTAGCGGGACCGGGGAGCTGTTTTTT. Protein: CASRQGTSGTGELFF.

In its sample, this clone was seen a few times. CDR3 sequence reads: CASSLPRARPTDTQYF. The CDR3 DNA sequence: TGTGCCAGCAGCTTGCCCCGGGCTCGGCCCACAGATACGCAGTATTTT. The chain employs TRBV5-6 and TRBJ2-3; D is unclear. CDR1 is SGHDT, CDR2 YYEEEE, per germline. This CDR3 spans 16 amino acids. The ends were cut back, 1 base at V and 2 bases at J, with 14 bases in the middle.

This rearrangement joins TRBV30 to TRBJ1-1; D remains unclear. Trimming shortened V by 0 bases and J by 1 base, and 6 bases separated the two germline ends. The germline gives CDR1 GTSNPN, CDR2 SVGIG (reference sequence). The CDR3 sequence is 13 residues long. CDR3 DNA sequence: TGTGCCTGGAGTGTTCTGGGGAACACTGAAGCTTTCTTT. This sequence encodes CAWSVLGNTEAFF.